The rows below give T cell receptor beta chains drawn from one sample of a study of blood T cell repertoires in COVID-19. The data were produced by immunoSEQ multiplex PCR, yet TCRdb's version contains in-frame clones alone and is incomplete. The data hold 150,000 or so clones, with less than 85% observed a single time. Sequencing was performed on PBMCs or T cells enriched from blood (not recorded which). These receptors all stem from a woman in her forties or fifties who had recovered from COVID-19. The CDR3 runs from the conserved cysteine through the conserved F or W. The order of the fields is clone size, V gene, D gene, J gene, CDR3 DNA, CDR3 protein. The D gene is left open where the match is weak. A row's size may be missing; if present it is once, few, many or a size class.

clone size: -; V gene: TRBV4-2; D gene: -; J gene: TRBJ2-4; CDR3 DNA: TGTGCCAGCAGCCAAGCAGGGCCCCAAAACATTCAGTACTTC; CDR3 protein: CASSQAGPQNIQYF
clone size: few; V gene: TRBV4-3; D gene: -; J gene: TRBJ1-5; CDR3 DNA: TGCGCCAGCAGCCAAGTCATCAATCAGCCCCAGCATTTT; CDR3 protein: CASSQVINQPQHF
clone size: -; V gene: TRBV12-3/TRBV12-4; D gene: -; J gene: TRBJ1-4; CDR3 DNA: TGTGCCAGCAGTTTTACAGGCCGAAAACTGTTTTTT; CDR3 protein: CASSFTGRKLFF
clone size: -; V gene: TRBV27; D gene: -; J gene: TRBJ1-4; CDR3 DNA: TGTGCCAGCAGTCCGAGGTTAATCGGAACTAATGAAAAACTGTTTTTT; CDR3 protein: CASSPRLIGTNEKLFF
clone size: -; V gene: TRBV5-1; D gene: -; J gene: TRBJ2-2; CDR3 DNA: TGCGCCAGCAGCTTGCCCGGGGGCACCGGGGAGCTGTTTTTT; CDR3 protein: CASSLPGGTGELFF
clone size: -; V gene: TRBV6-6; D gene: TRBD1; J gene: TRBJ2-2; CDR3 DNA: TGTGCCAGCAGTTACACGGCAGGGGGCACCGGGGAGCTGTTTTTT; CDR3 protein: CASSYTAGGTGELFF
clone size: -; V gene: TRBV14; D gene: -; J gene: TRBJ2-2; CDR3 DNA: TGTGCCAGCAGCCAGTCCAGGGTCGGGGAGCTGTTTTTT; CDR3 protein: CASSQSRVGELFF
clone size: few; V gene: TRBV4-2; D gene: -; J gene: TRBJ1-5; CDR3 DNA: TGTGCCAGCAGCCAAGATCATGCGGGGGCCCAGCCCCAGCATTTT; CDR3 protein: CASSQDHAGAQPQHF
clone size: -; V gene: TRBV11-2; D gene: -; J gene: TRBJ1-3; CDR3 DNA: TGTGCCAGCAGCTTAACGAACAGACGTAACTCTGGAAACACCATATATTTT; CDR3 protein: CASSLTNRRNSGNTIYF
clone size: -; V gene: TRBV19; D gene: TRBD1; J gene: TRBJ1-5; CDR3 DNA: TGTGCCAGTTCCGGGACAGGGATCGGAAGCAATCAGCCCCAGCATTTT; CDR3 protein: CASSGTGIGSNQPQHF
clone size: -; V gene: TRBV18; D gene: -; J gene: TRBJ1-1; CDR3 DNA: TGTGCCAGCTCCCTCCAGGAAACTGAAGCTTTCTTT; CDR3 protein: CASSLQETEAFF
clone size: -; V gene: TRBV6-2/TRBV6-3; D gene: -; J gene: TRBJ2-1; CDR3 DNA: TGTGCCAGCAGTCCACTAGTAAGCTCCTACAATGAGCAGTTCTTC; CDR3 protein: CASSPLVSSYNEQFF
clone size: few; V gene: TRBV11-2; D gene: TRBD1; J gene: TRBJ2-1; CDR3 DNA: TGTGCCAGCAGCCAGAGTGCGGGGACAGGCCGGAGTGAGCAGTTCTTC; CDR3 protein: CASSQSAGTGRSEQFF
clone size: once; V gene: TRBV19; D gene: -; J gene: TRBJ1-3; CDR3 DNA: TGTGCCAGTAGTGCGAGACGGGGAGGCCCTGGAAACACCATATATTTT; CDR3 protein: CASSARRGGPGNTIYF
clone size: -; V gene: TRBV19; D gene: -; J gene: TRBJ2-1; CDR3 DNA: TGTGCCAGTAGTAGCGGAGCCCTCAACAATGAGCAGTTCTTC; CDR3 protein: CASSSGALNNEQFF
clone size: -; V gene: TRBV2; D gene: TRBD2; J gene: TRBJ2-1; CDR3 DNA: TGTGCCAGCAGTGAAACCCGGCGGGAGGGTGAACAGTTCTTC; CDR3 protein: CASSETRREGEQFF
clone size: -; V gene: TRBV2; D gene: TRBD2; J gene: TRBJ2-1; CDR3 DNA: TGTGCCAGCAGTCTAGCGGGAGGAAGTAATGAGCAGTTCTTC; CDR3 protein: CASSLAGGSNEQFF
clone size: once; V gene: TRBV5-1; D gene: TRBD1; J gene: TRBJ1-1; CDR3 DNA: TGCGCCAGCAGCTTGGGGACAGGGGTTATGGACACTGAAGCTTTCTTT; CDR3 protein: CASSLGTGVMDTEAFF
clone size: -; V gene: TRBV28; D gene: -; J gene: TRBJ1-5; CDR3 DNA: TGTGCCAGCAGTACAAATCAGCCCCAGCATTTT; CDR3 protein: CASSTNQPQHF
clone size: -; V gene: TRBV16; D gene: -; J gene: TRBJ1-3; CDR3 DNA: TGTGCCAGCAGCCTTAATTTAGGGAGCTCTGGAAACACCATATATTTT; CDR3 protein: CASSLNLGSSGNTIYF
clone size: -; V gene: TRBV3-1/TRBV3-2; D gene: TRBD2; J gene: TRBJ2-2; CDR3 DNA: TGTGCCAGCATGACGCGGGAGGCCGGGGAGCTGTTTTTT; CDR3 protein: CASMTREAGELFF
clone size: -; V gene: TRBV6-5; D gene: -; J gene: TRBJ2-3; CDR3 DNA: TGTGCCAGCAGATGGGACACCACAGATACGCAGTATTTT; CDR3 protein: CASRWDTTDTQYF
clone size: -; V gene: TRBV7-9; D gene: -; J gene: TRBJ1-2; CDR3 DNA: TGTGCCAGCAGCTTAGATGGCAGGTCGGACTATGGCTACACCTTC; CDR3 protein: CASSLDGRSDYGYTF
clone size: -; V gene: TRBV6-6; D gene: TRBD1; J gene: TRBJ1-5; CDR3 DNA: TGTGCCAGCAGTTACTCGACAGGGGGTCAGCCCCAGCATTTT; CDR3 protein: CASSYSTGGQPQHF
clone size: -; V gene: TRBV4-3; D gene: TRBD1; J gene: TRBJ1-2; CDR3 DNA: TGCGCCAGCAGCCAAGAACCAGGGGGATACTATGGCTACACCTTC; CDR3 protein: CASSQEPGGYYGYTF
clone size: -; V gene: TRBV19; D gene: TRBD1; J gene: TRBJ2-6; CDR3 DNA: TGTGCCAGTAGGTACCTACAGGGGATCTCTGGGGCCAACGTCCTGACTTTC; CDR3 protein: CASRYLQGISGANVLTF
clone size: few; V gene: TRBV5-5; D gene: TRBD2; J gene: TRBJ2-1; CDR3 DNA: TGTGCCAGCAGCTTGGGCATAGCGGGAGTGTGGAATGAGCAGTTCTTC; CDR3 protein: CASSLGIAGVWNEQFF
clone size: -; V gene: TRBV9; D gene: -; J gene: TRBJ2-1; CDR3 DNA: TGTGCCAGCAGCCCCGGGCTAGCATACTACAATGAGCAGTTCTTC; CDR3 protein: CASSPGLAYYNEQFF
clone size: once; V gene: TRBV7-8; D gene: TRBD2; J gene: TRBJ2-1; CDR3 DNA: TGTGCCAGCAGCTTAGGACTAGCGGGAGGTGAGGATGAGCAGTTCTTC; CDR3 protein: CASSLGLAGGEDEQFF
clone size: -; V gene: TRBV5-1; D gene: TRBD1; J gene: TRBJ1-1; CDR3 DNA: TGCGCCAGCAGCTTAGGGGGCTCCAACACTGAAGCTTTCTTT; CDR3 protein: CASSLGGSNTEAFF
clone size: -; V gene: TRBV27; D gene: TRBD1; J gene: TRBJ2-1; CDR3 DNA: TGTGCCAGCAGTTCGGGGGACAGGCCTTACAATGAGCAGTTCTTC; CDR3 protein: CASSSGDRPYNEQFF
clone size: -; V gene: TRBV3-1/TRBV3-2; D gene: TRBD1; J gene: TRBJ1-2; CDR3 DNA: TGTGCCAGCAGCCTATGGACAGGAGAGAACTATGGCTACACCTTC; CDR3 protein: CASSLWTGENYGYTF
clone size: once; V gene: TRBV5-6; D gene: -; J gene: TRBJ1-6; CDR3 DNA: TGTGCCAGCAGCGATCGCCAGGAATTATATAATTCACCCCTCCACTTT; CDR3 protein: CASSDRQELYNSPLHF
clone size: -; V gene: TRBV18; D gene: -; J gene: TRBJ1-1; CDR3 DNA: TGTGCCAGCTCTCGAGAGGGGAACACTGAAGCTTTCTTT; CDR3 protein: CASSREGNTEAFF
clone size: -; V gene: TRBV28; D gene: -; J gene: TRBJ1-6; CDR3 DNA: TGTGCCAGCACCCGGGGCAGGGGTTCACCCCTCCACTTT; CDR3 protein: CASTRGRGSPLHF
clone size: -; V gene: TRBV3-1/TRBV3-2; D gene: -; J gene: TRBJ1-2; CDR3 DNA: TGTGCCAGCAGCCAAGGCCCGGGAGGCTACACCTTC; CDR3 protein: CASSQGPGGYTF
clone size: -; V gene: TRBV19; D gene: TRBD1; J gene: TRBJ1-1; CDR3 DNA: TGTGCCAGTGAAAGGCAGGGGGCCGGAATGAACACTGAAGCTTTCTTT; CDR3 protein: CASERQGAGMNTEAFF
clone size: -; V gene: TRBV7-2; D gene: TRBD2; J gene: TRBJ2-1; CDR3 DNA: TGTGCCAGCAGCCCCGGGACTACCCCCTACAATGAGCAGTTCTTC; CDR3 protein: CASSPGTTPYNEQFF
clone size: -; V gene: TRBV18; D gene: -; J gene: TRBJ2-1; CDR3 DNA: TGTGCCAGCTCCCCGGTAAGTGAGCAGTTCTTC; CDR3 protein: CASSPVSEQFF
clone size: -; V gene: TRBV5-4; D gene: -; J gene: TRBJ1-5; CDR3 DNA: TGTGCCAGCAGCTTTACAGCCAATCAGCCCCAGCATTTT; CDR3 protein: CASSFTANQPQHF
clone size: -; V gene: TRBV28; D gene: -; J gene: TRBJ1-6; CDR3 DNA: TGTGCCAGCAGTTCTGGCAGGGAAGGATCACCCCTCCACTTT; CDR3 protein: CASSSGREGSPLHF
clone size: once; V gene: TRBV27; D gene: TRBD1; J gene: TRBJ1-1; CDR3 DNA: TGTGCCAGCAGGACAGGGTGGGACACTGAAGCTTTCTTT; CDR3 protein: CASRTGWDTEAFF
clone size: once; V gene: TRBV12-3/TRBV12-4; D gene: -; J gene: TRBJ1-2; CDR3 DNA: TGTGCCAGCAGTTTTCAGGGGTATGGCTACACCTTC; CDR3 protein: CASSFQGYGYTF
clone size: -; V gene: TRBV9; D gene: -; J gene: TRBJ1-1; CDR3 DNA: TGTGCCAGCACTAACGCCCCGGGGGGAGGCACTGAAGCTTTCTTT; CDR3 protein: CASTNAPGGGTEAFF
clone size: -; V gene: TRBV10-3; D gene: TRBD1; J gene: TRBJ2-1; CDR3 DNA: TGTGCCATCAGAGACAGGGACCAATACAATGAGCAGTTCTTC; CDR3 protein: CAIRDRDQYNEQFF
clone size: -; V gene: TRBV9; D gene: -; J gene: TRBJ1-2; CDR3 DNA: TGTGCCAGCAGCGTAGAACGGGGGACGTACTATGGCTACACCTTC; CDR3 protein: CASSVERGTYYGYTF
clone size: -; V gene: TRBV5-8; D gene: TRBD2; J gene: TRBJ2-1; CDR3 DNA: TGTGCCAGCAGCTTGTTGGGACTAGCGGGCGATGAGCAGTTCTTC; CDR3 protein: CASSLLGLAGDEQFF
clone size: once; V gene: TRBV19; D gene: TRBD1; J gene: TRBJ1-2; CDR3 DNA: TGTGCCAGTAGTATGGAGGTCGGGCAGGGGGCTGGTGGCTACACCTTC; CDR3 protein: CASSMEVGQGAGGYTF
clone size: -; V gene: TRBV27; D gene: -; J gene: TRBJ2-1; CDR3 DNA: TGTGCCAGCAGAGCCAGCCGGGGACAAGGGGGTAACAATGAGCAGTTCTTC; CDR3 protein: CASRASRGQGGNNEQFF
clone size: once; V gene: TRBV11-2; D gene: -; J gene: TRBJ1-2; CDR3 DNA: TGTGCCAGCAGTCAGGCGGGAGAGTATGGCTACACCTTC; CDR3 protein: CASSQAGEYGYTF
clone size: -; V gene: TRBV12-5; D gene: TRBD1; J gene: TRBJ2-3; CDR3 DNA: TGTGCTAGTGGTCTGGACAGGGTTAGCACAGATACGCAGTATTTT; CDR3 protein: CASGLDRVSTDTQYF